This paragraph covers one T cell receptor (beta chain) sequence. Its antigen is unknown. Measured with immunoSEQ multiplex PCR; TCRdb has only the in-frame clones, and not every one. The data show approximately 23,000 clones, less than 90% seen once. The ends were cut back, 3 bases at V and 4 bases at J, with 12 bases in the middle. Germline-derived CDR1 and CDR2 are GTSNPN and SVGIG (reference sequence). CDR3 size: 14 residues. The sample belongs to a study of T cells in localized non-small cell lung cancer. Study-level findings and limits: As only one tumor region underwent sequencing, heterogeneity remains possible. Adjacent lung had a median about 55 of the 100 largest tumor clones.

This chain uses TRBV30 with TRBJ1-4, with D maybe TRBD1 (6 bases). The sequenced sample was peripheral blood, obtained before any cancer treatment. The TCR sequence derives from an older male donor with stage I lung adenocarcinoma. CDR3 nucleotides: TGTGCCTGGAGGACAGGACTGAATAATGAAAAACTGTTTTTT. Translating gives CAWRTGLNNEKLFF.